Given below is one T cell receptor beta chain in context. Its antigen is not known. The sample is drawn from a study of cytomegalovirus exposure and HLA in healthy donors. Study-wide findings and caveats: Specific recognition of CMV antigens was confirmed in vitro for a few chains (all CMV-associated). In a later analysis, a missense DCLRE1C variant was linked to TCR beta V- and J-gene trimming. A previous analysis found most TCR beta V segments productive roughly 87% or roughly 30% of the time. Rare TCR sequences predominated, though certain public TCRs were found in many donors.

V dropped 6 bases and J dropped 7; count of bases not matched to a gene: 8. Germline V gene data show CDR1 as LNHDA and CDR2 as SQIVND (reference sequence). The CDR3 totals 13 residues. Amplification used 60 Vbeta primers and 13 Jbeta primers. The assay was immunoSEQ multiplex PCR, and TCRdb's table has in-frame clones only and misses some. This table holds approximately 150,000 clones, just under 75% found once. This sequence was found in a woman aged 18-30 years in good health and CMV-seronegative. The sample consisted of PBMCs. This chain links TRBV19 with TRBJ2-5, with 7 bases lining up with TRBD1. CDR3 sequence (DNA): TGTGCCAGTAGGGGATCAGGGGGTTGGACCCAGTACTTC. Translation gives CASRGSGGWTQYF.